Listed here are 10 T cell receptor beta chains from one sample, sequenced in a study of T-cell reconstitution after alpha-beta-depleted transplantation in children. Unique molecular identifiers were incorporated during preparation of the TCRbeta library. TCRdb re-called the PCR reads with MiXCR, one entry per CDR3 protein. The data contain about 420,000 distinct CDR3 sequences, 15% to 20% of them seen just once; the ten biggest clones take up 29%. The starting material was PBMCs, mostly from graft donor cells, obtained 360 days after TCRalphabeta/CD19-depleted stem cell transplant. The receptors originated from a boy under three years old who had a stem cell transplant for Wiskott-Aldrich syndrome, so the T cells may come from the graft donor.

This chain links TRBV28 with TRBJ2-3; possibly TRBD1 or TRBD2 for D (6 bases each). V gave up 3 bases and J gave up 0 bases, with 10 bases separating them. The germline V gene has CDR1 MDHEN and CDR2 SYDVKM. The CDR3 contains 15 residues. CDR3 loop: CASSLGGYSTDTQYF. CDR3 DNA: TGTGCCAGCAGTTTGGGGGGCTATAGCACAGATACGCAGTATTTT. Drawing the rest from reference TRBV28 and TRBJ2-3, the complete variable domain is DVKVTQSSRYLVKRTGEKVFLECVQDMDHENMFWYRQDPGLGLRLIYFSYDVKMKEKGDIPEGYSVSREKKERFSLILESASTNQTSMYLCASSLGGYSTDTQYFGPGTRLTVL.

This clonotype was seen more than once but under ten times. This chain joins TRBV12-3 or TRBV12-4 and TRBJ1-5; no reliable D call. The CDR3 extends over 13 amino acids. V shed 5 bases and J shed 3 bases, with 8 bases lying between them. The CDR3 DNA is TGTGCCAGCAGTGGGGAGATCAATCAGCCCCAGCATTTT. Protein product: CASSGEINQPQHF.

V usage is TRBV10-2 and J usage is TRBJ1-1, with D unresolved. The V gene's germline CDR1 is WSHSY and CDR2 SAAADI. The CDR3 is 16 residues long. Trimming stripped 4 bases from V and 1 base from J, with 16 bases between. CDR3 coding DNA: TGCGCCAGCAGTGGGGTGGGCGTCAGACCGAACACTGAAGCTTTCTTT. Translated: CASSGVGVRPNTEAFF.

V gene TRBV5-1 combines with J gene TRBJ2-6; TRBD1 is a possible D gene (6 bases). Trimming left V 2 bases short and J 1 base short, with 13 bases between. Per the germline V gene, CDR1 is SGHRS and CDR2 is YFSETQ. The CDR3 is 17 amino acids. The CDR3 loop is CASSFRGQGSGANVLTF. CDR3 nucleotides: TGCGCCAGCAGCTTCAGGGGTCAGGGATCTGGGGCCAACGTCCTGACTTTC.

In this sample, this clonotype turned up many times. The chain uses TRBV18 and TRBJ2-7, with 7 positions matching TRBD1. CDR1 and CDR2 from the germline V gene are KGHSH and LQKENI. The CDR3 contains 15 residues. V lost 2 bases and J lost 2; bases outside the gene matches: 6. For the CDR3, the DNA is TGTGCCAGCTCACCATGGTCAGGGGGTACCTACGAGCAGTACTTC. Its protein is CASSPWSGGTYEQYF.

There are a few counts of this clonotype. Here the CDR3 reads CAIATRDRIYEQYF. The DNA of the CDR3 is TGTGCCATCGCTACACGGGACAGAATCTACGAGCAGTACTTC. The chain combines TRBV10-3 with TRBJ2-7; 7 bases line up with TRBD1. The V gene end was trimmed by 8 bases and the J gene end by 3 bases; junction bases not matched to a gene: 10. The CDR3 has 14 residues. CDR1 ENHRY and CDR2 SYGVKD come from the germline V gene.

V gene TRBV24-1 combines with J gene TRBJ1-5; unclear D gene. CDR3 length: 15 amino acids. CDR1 is KGHDR and CDR2 is SFDVKD in the germline V gene. V lost 6 bases and J lost 0, with 11 bases in between. The CDR3 DNA follows: TGTGCCACCAGTCCAGACGGGAATAGCAATCAGCCCCAGCATTTT. It translates to CATSPDGNSNQPQHF.

This clonotype was detected only a few times. The J gene is TRBJ1-1, the V gene TRBV5-1; 8 bases map to TRBD1. CDR3 size: 14 residues. Germline CDR1 is SGHRS and CDR2 is YFSETQ. V gave up 3 bases and J gave up 7 bases; unmatched junction bases: 8. CDR3 nucleotide sequence: TGCGCCAGCAGCTCGAGACAGGGGAGGGGTGAAGCTTTCTTT. It translates to CASSSRQGRGEAFF.

The V and J genes are TRBV12-3 or TRBV12-4 and TRBJ1-1; the D is unclear. This CDR3 comprises 13 residues. Trimming removed 5 bases at V and 7 bases at J, with 14 bases between. CDR3 protein: CASSPTVPSEAFF. The CDR3 DNA follows: TGTGCCAGCAGTCCCACAGTGCCTAGTGAAGCTTTCTTT.

This clonotype has just a few counts. The chain employs TRBV9 and TRBJ2-3, with D tentatively TRBD1 or TRBD2 (6 bases each). V was pared by 0 bases and J by 3 bases, with 17 bases between. This CDR3 is 17 amino acids long. Germline loops: CDR1 SGDLS, CDR2 YYNGEE. The CDR3 region is CASSVGPGGARTDTQYF. The CDR3 bases are TGTGCCAGCAGCGTAGGGCCCGGGGGCGCACGGACAGATACGCAGTATTTT.